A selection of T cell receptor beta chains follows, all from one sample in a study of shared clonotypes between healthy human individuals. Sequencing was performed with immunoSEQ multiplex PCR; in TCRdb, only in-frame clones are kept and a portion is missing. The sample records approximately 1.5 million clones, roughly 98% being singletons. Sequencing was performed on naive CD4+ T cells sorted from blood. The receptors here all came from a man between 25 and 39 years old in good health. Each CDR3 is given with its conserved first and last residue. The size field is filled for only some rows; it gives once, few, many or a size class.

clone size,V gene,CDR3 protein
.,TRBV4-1,CASSQVGGNTEAFF
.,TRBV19,CASSITGSNQPQHF
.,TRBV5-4,CASSLGTSGNNNEQFF
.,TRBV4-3,CASSQEGRRGSTDTQYF
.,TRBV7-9,CASNRLVGVGTLSYNEQFF
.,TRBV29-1,CSVEGPGVVNEQYF
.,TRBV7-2,CASRPPGRIYNEQFF
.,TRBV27,CASSLRAGLTYEQYF
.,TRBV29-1,CSVRKGSYEQYF
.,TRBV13,CASSLPGGEKLFF
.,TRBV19,CASSATHEGTDEQYF
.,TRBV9,CASSEGTGGSNQPQHF
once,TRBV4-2,CASSQRSESSYEQYF
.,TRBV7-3,CASSRSDRVGTEAFF
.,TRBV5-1,CASSPRATYEQYF
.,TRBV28,CASSSTGRSEQYF
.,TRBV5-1,CASSPAAGYDTEAFF
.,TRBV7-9,CASISGPTGELFF
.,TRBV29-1,CSVGPGPYEQYF
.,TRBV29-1,CSVEGQGAGTEAFF
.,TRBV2,CASSEVSGDEPQHF
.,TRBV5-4,CASSANTGELFF
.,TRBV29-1,CSVGSLSGANVLTF
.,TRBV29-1,CSVVREGSYEQYF
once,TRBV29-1,CSVRGLALETQYF
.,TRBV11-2,CASSLRVGYEQYF
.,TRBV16,CASSQSRRGQGRTEAFF
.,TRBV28,CASTYRVDNEQFF
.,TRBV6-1,CASKEVKLANYGYTF
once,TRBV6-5,CATLRRGQEGTEAFF
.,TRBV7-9,CASSNRVFGRSSYEQYF
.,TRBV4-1,CASSKREVGGELFF
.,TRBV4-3,CASSRDRGRGYTF
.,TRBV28,CASSFLSGRRIQETQYF
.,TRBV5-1,CASSRIRSGEQFF
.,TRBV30,CAWSGGRSNQPQHF
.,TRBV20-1,CSARTEATQYF
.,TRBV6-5,CASSYGTTGANEQFF
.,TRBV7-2,CASSMLASGTGAITDTQYF
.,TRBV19,CASSGPGQGTDQPQHF
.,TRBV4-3,CASSQGDGANYEQYF
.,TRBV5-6,CASTPDSGGSGANVLTF
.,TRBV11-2,CASSLGLAGGIDEQFF
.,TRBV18,CASSLLGKQGVSNQPQHF
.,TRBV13,CASTQRDTGELFF
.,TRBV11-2,CASSLGLAGVSYEQYF
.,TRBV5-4,CASSPGGSGRGETQYF
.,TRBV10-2,CASSRQEAGSYEQYF
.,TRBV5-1,CASSVWTAIPEAFF
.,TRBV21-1,CASSKAQSGVGWEQYF
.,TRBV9,CAGSAGVDTGELFF
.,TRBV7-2,CASSQPQGYGANVLTF
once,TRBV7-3,CASRLGGSHTGELFF
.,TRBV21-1,CASSWGDRVSCQHEQFF
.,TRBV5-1,CASSLDGLAGGPDGELFF
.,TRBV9,CASSPRSSGSSYNEQFF
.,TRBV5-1,CASSFSREVALNIQYF
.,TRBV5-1,CASSPGTGKNQPQHF
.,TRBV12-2,CASRVGALNTIYF